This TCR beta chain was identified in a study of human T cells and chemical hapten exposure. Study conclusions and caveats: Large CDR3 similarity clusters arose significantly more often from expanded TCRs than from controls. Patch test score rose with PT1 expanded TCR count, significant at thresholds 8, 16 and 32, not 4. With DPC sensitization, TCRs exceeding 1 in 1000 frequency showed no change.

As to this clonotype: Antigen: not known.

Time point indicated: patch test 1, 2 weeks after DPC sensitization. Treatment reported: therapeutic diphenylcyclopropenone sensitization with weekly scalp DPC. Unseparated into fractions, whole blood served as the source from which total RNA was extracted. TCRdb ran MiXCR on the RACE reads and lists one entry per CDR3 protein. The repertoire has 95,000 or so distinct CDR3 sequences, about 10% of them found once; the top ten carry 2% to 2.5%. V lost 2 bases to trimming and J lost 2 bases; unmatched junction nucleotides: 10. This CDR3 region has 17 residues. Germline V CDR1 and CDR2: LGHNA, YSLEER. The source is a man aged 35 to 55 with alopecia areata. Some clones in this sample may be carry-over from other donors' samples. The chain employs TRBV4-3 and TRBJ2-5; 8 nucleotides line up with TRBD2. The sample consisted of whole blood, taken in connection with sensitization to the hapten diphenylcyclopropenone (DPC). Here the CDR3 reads CASSQIAGLMEQETQYF. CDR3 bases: TGCGCCAGCAGCCAAATAGCGGGACTAATGGAACAAGAGACCCAGTACTTC.